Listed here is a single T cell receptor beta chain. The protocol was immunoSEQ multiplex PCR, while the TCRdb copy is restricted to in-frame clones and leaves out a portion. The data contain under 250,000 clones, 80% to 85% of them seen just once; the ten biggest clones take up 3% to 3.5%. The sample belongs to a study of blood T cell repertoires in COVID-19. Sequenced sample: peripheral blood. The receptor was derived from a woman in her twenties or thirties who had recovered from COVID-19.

CDR3 in amino acids: CASSSGLAGGPAGELFF. CDR3 coding DNA: TGCGCCAGCAGCTCGGGACTAGCGGGAGGGCCGGCCGGGGAGCTGTTTTTT. The V call is TRBV5-1, the J call TRBJ2-2, with TRBD2 matching over 16 bases. This CDR3 is built from 17 residues. Germline trimming cut 3 bases from V and 6 bases from J; bases unmatched to any gene: 5. The germline V gene has CDR1 SGHRS and CDR2 YFSETQ.